This TCR beta chain was captured by sequencing in a study of cytomegalovirus exposure and HLA in healthy donors. V was trimmed by 1 base and J by 6 bases, leaving 15 bases between them. The CDR3 runs 15 residues. Germline CDR1 SGHVS, CDR2 FNYEAQ. In the case of this clone: Its antigen is not known.

Study-level results: The study labeled 180 or so TCR beta chains cytomegalovirus-associated.

Primers: 60 Vbeta forward and 13 Jbeta reverse. The data were produced by immunoSEQ multiplex PCR, yet TCRdb's version contains in-frame clones alone and is incomplete. The sample records about 180,000 clones, more than 75% being singletons. The chain links TRBV7-6 to TRBJ1-2; D possibly corresponds to TRBD1 (6 bases). Source material: PBMCs. This receptor was taken from a man in his forties or fifties in good health and CMV-seronegative. The CDR3 sequence is CASSLGARGVNGYTF. The CDR3 DNA is TGTGCCAGCAGCTTAGGGGCCAGGGGTGTCAATGGCTACACCTTC.